This TCR beta chain originates from a study of glioma-infiltrating T cells. This clonotype was observed many times. TCR alpha and beta CDR3 regions were amplified from RNA using iRepertoire nested multiplex PCR. Each CDR3 protein gets one entry after TCRdb re-called the multiplex PCR reads with MiXCR. Of approximately 90,000 distinct CDR3 sequences in the sample, around a quarter are singletons; the top ten hold approximately 7%. Germline lookup yields CDR1 SNHLY and CDR2 FYNNEI. Trimming removed 9 bases at V and 0 bases at J, with 12 bases between. The CDR3 consists of 13 residues. The clonotype was recovered from a human donor with low-grade glioma or glioblastoma, undergoing nonglioma brain surgery, or in good health (not recorded which). The V gene is TRBV2, the J gene TRBJ2-7; tentative D call: TRBD2 (5 bases). Material for sequencing was glioma tissue, nonneoplastic brain tissue, or PBMCs (not recorded which). The CDR3 sequence is CASTPGISYEQYF. DNA of the CDR3: TGTGCCAGTACGCCGGGGATCTCCTACGAGCAGTACTTC.